The T cell receptor beta chain described here comes from a study of identical twins. Study-wide points: Insertions were reduced in abundant cord blood beta clonotypes but not in memory repertoires.

This clonotype was seen a handful of times. Its antigen is still unknown. TCRdb re-called the 5' RACE reads through MiXCR, storing one row per CDR3 protein. The sample has some 630,000 distinct CDR3 sequences, about 7.6% seen once. These same data were also listed under a study on yellow fever vaccine responses in identical twins.

Material for sequencing was PBMCs. This sequence was found in a woman aged 18-30 years in good health.

CDR3 loop: CASRPQGINEQFF. In DNA, the CDR3 is TGTGCCAGCAGACCACAGGGAATCAATGAGCAGTTCTTC. The chain recombines TRBV12-3 or TRBV12-4 with TRBJ2-1, with D possibly being TRBD1 (6 bases). The CDR3 covers 13 residues. Between the trimmed V and J ends, which lost 6 bases and 6 bases, there was a span of 12 bases.